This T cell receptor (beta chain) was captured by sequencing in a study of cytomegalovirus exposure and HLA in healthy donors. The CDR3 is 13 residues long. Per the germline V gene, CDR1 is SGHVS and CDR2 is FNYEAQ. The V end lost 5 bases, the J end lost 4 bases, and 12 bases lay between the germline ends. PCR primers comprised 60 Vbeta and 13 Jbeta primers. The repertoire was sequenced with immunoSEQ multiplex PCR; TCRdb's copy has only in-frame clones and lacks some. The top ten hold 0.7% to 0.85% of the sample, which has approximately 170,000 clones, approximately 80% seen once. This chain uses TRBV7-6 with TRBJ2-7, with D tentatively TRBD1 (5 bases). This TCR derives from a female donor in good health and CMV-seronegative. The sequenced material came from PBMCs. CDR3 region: CASSPIAGYEQYF. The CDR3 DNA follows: TGTGCCAGCAGCCCGATAGCAGGGTACGAGCAGTACTTC. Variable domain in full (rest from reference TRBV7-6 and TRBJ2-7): GAGVSQSPRYKVTKRGQDVALRCDPISGHVSLYWYRQALGQGPEFLTYFNYEAQQDKSGLPNDRFSAERPEGSISTLTIQRTEQRDSAMYRCASSPIAGYEQYFGPGTRLTVT.